These 28 T cell receptor beta chains came from one sample sequenced in a study of blood T cell repertoires in COVID-19. The protocol was immunoSEQ multiplex PCR, while the TCRdb copy is restricted to in-frame clones and leaves out a portion. Among roughly 270,000 clones listed, roughly 86% were seen once. Material for sequencing was peripheral blood. The receptors were sampled from a young man with active or convalescent COVID-19.

V usage is TRBV6-2 or TRBV6-3 and J usage is TRBJ1-2; 7 bases are a match to TRBD1. The CDR3 extends over 15 amino acids. Germline V gives CDR1 MNHEY, CDR2 SVGEGT. The V segment lost 2 bases and the J segment 4 bases; nucleotides outside the gene matches: 7. CDR3 region: CASSYVVWTGYGYTF. For the CDR3, the DNA is TGTGCCAGCAGTTACGTTGTTTGGACAGGCTATGGCTACACCTTC.

This chain connects TRBV7-8 to TRBJ2-7; 7 bases are a match to TRBD2. V gave up 1 base and J gave up 4 bases; unmatched junction bases: 7. The CDR3 has 15 amino acids. Per the germline V gene, CDR1 is SGHVS and CDR2 is FQNEAQ. The CDR3 region has the DNA TGTGCCAGCAGCTTAGATTCTAGCGGAGCGTACGAGCAGTACTTC. Amino acid sequence: CASSLDSSGAYEQYF.

J is TRBJ2-5 and V is TRBV11-1; 9 bases fit TRBD1. From germline, CDR1 is SGHAT and CDR2 FQDESV (reference sequence). This CDR3 region has 18 residues. Losses at the gene ends were 0 bases for V and 5 bases for J; bases not matched to a gene: 13. The CDR3 spells CASSLAILTGGSRETQYF. CDR3 coding DNA: TGTGCCAGCAGCTTAGCGATTCTAACAGGGGGCTCACGGGAGACCCAGTACTTC.

This chain uses TRBV11-2 with TRBJ2-2; tentatively, D is TRBD1 (6 bases). The CDR3 sequence is 15 residues long. The V end was cut by 5 bases, the J end by 2 bases, with 12 bases between. CDR1 and CDR2 from the germline V gene are SGHAT and FQNNGV. The CDR3 loop is CASSVGQTNTGELFF. The CDR3 DNA is TGTGCCAGCAGCGTTGGACAGACAAACACCGGGGAGCTGTTTTTT.

The chain employs TRBV7-6 and TRBJ2-3, with D perhaps TRBD1 (6 bases). Germline V CDR1 and CDR2: SGHVS, FNYEAQ. This CDR3 comprises 16 residues. V was clipped by 0 bases and J by 6 bases, with 16 bases between them. The DNA of the CDR3 is TGTGCCAGCAGCTTAGCTGGGGGCAGATCCACGGATACGCAGTATTTT. Its protein product is CASSLAGGRSTDTQYF.

This chain uses TRBV7-8 with TRBJ2-2; a possible D gene is TRBD2 (6 bases). The CDR3 is made up of 16 amino acids. Germline V lookup: CDR1 SGHVS, CDR2 FQNEAQ. Trimming stripped 5 bases from V and 2 bases from J, with 15 bases between. CDR3 loop: CASSRRDLRNTGELFF. The CDR3 DNA sequence: TGTGCCAGCAGCCGTCGGGACTTAAGAAACACCGGGGAGCTGTTTTTT.

In its sample, this clone was seen a few times. For the CDR3, the DNA is TGTGCCAGCAGCTTAAAGACAGAAGCAACTAACTATGGCTACACCTTC. Translation gives CASSLKTEATNYGYTF. The V gene is TRBV7-9, the J gene TRBJ1-2, with TRBD1 as a possible D gene (5 bases). Trimming removed 2 bases from V and 0 bases from J, with 13 bases in between. CDR3 length: 16 residues. Germline CDR1 and CDR2: SEHNR and FQNEAQ (reference sequence).

V gene TRBV11-2 combines with J gene TRBJ1-2, with a weak D call TRBD1 (5 bases). The V and J ends lost 6 bases and 3 bases respectively, with 26 bases between them. CDR1 and CDR2 from the germline V gene are SGHAT and FQNNGV. The CDR3 contains 18 residues. The CDR3 coding sequence is TGTGCCAGCAGAAACATCAAACACCCGGGGGGGGGTGACTATGGCTACACCTTC. It codes for CASRNIKHPGGGDYGYTF.

The chain employs TRBV21-1 and TRBJ1-6; the tabulated D call, TRBD1, remains unverified against the DNA. TRBV21-1 constitutes a pseudogene. The CDR3 is 17 residues long. The CDR3 region has the DNA TGTGCCAGCAGCAATTCCCCCGGGACAGGTGATAATTCACCCCTCCACTTT. Protein sequence: CASSNSPGTGDNSPLHF.

The table lists this clone with a few counts. The gene calls are TRBV6-2 or TRBV6-3 and TRBJ1-2; 7 positions match TRBD1. The germline V gene encodes CDR1 MNHEY and CDR2 SVGEGT. The CDR3 has 12 residues. V dropped 6 bases and J dropped 8; count of bases not matched to a gene: 6. This CDR3 reads CASSLDREGYTF. In nucleotides, the CDR3 is TGTGCCAGCAGCCTCGACAGGGAGGGCTACACCTTC.

The sample holds one count of this clone. The chain carries TRBV18 and TRBJ2-1; no clear D. V lost 3 bases and J 0 bases, leaving 12 bases between the germline ends. Germline V gene data show CDR1 as KGHSH and CDR2 as LQKENI. This CDR3 is built from 16 residues. The CDR3 protein is CASSPLFLSSYNEQFF. CDR3 DNA sequence: TGTGCCAGCTCACCCCTATTCCTGAGCTCCTACAATGAGCAGTTCTTC.

This chain uses TRBV6-2 or TRBV6-3 with TRBJ1-5; D uncertain. This CDR3 is 14 amino acids long. Trimming removed 0 bases at V and 3 bases at J, with 6 bases between. Looked up from germline, CDR1 is MNHEY and CDR2 is SVGEGT. This chain's CDR3 is CASSYSRVNQPQHF. In DNA, the CDR3 is TGTGCCAGCAGTTACTCCCGGGTCAATCAGCCCCAGCATTTT.

The rearrangement links TRBV19 to TRBJ2-1, with unresolved D. CDR1 is LNHDA, CDR2 SQIVND, per germline (reference sequence). V lost 5 bases to trimming and J lost 2 bases, with 13 bases between them. CDR3 size: 15 residues. Here the CDR3 DNA reads TGTGCCAGTAGTTCTGGGCCATACCCCTACAATGAGCAGTTCTTC. It yields the protein CASSSGPYPYNEQFF.

In DNA, the CDR3 is TGTGCCAGTAGTATAGTCGGCAGGGGGAACACTGAAGCTTTCTTT. Protein product: CASSIVGRGNTEAFF. The rearrangement uses TRBV19 and TRBJ1-1; possibly TRBD1 for D (6 bases). This CDR3 is 15 amino acids long. Trimming took off 1 base at V and 1 base at J, with 10 bases between the two ends. The germline gives CDR1 LNHDA, CDR2 SQIVND (reference sequence). The whole variable domain, remainder taken from reference TRBV19 and TRBJ1-1, is DGGITQSPKYLFRKEGQNVTLSCEQNLNHDAMYWYRQDPGQGLRLIYYSQIVNDFQKGDIAEGYSVSREKKESFPLTVTSAQKNPTAFYLCASSIVGRGNTEAFFGQGTRLTVV.

The chain carries TRBV2 and TRBJ2-7; D is possibly TRBD2 (5 bases). Germline V gene sequence: CDR1 SNHLY, CDR2 FYNNEI. Trimming removed 5 bases at V and 2 bases at J, with 16 bases between. This CDR3 is built from 15 residues. CDR3 residues: CASSPPYRGTYEQYF. As DNA, the CDR3 is TGTGCCAGCAGTCCTCCATATCGGGGAACCTACGAGCAGTACTTC.

This rearrangement joins TRBV6-6 to TRBJ1-2, with a possible D match to TRBD1 (6 bases). With 7 bases removed from V and 4 bases from J, the gap between germline ends came to 16 bases. Germline V CDR1 and CDR2: MNHNY, SVGAGI (reference sequence). The CDR3 spans 14 residues. Here the CDR3 DNA reads TGTGCCAGCAACACAGGGACCATTACCTATGGCTACACCTTC. This codes for CASNTGTITYGYTF.

The rearrangement joins TRBV9 to TRBJ2-1; no reliable D call. The CDR3 contains 11 residues. In germline, CDR1 is SGDLS, CDR2 YYNGEE. The V gene lost 2 bases and the J gene lost 10 bases, with 7 bases spanning the gap. CDR3 in amino acids: CASSVESEQFF. DNA of the CDR3: TGTGCCAGCAGCGTCGAGTCGGAGCAGTTCTTC. Looking up the rest from reference TRBV9 and TRBJ2-1 gives the full variable domain: DSGVTQTPKHLITATGQRVTLRCSPRSGDLSVYWYQQSLDQGLQFLIQYYNGEERAKGNILERFSAQQFPDLHSELNLSSLELGDSALYFCASSVESEQFFGPGTRLTVL.

The chain is built from TRBV4-1 and TRBJ2-5, with TRBD2 matching over 8 bases. Germline values: CDR1 MGHRA, CDR2 YSYEKL. V shed 4 bases and J 4 bases; nucleotides not matched to a gene: 11. This CDR3 is 16 amino acids long. CDR3 sequence reads: CASSRSGLGGSETQYF. The CDR3 bases are TGCGCCAGCAGCCGCTCGGGACTAGGCGGGTCAGAGACCCAGTACTTC.

The chain combines TRBV7-6 with TRBJ2-2; 9 positions match TRBD2. The J segment lost 3 bases and the V segment lost 1 base, leaving 12 bases of the junction unmatched. The CDR3 is 19 amino acids. The germline CDR1 and CDR2 sequences are SGHVS and FNYEAQ. CDR3 nucleotides: TGTGCCAGCAGCTTAGATCTAGCGGGACACGACGTGGACACCGGGGAGCTGTTTTTT. Its protein product is CASSLDLAGHDVDTGELFF.

V gene TRBV29-1 combines with J gene TRBJ1-1; D might be TRBD1 (6 bases). Germline loops: CDR1 SQVTM, CDR2 ANQGSEA. CDR3 size: 15 residues. The V end lost 5 bases, the J end lost 1 base, and 17 bases lay between the germline ends. In nucleotides, the CDR3 is TGCAGCGTTATACATCTGCGGGGGCCGAACACTGAAGCTTTCTTT. Its protein is CSVIHLRGPNTEAFF.

The chain links TRBV6-2 or TRBV6-3 to TRBJ2-4; TRBD2 aligns across 15 bases. The CDR3 consists of 18 residues. CDR1 is MNHEY and CDR2 is SVGEGT in the germline V gene. V trimming: 4 bases; J trimming: 8 bases; junction bases outside the gene matches: 12. The CDR3 here is CASSSTGLAGGRRDIQYF. DNA for the CDR3: TGTGCCAGCAGTTCCACCGGACTAGCGGGGGGGCGCCGGGACATTCAGTACTTC.

The chain couples TRBV7-9 to TRBJ2-5; 8 nucleotides agree with TRBD1. Per germline, CDR1 SEHNR and CDR2 FQNEAQ (reference sequence). The CDR3 extends over 15 amino acids. Trimming at V came to 6 bases and at J to 5 bases, leaving 11 bases not matched to a gene. The CDR3 is CASRRTTGVFETQYF. CDR3 nucleotide sequence: TGTGCCAGCAGACGCACGACAGGGGTCTTCGAGACCCAGTACTTC.

The chain recombines TRBV11-1 with TRBJ2-1; D call uncertain. This CDR3 spans 12 amino acids. Germline lookup yields CDR1 SGHAT and CDR2 FQDESV (reference sequence). V was trimmed by 3 bases and J by 8 bases, leaving 8 bases between them. The CDR3 protein is CASSFTRDEQFF. For the CDR3, the DNA is TGTGCCAGCAGCTTCACCCGGGATGAGCAGTTCTTC.

This clone has just a few counts. V is TRBV11-2 and J is TRBJ1-6; 9 bases are shared with TRBD1. This CDR3 contains 19 residues. The V and J ends lost 5 bases and 0 bases, in that order; junction bases with no gene match: 11. The germline CDR1 and CDR2 sequences are SGHAT and FQNNGV. CDR3 DNA sequence: TGTGCCAGCAGCCGAAGACCGGGACAGGGAGACTCCTATAATTCACCCCTCCACTTT. It codes for CASSRRPGQGDSYNSPLHF.

The rearrangement joins TRBV9 to TRBJ2-3, with TRBD2 matching 8 bases. The germline CDR1 and CDR2 sequences are SGDLS and YYNGEE. V lost 4 bases and J lost 5; bases outside the gene matches: 15. The CDR3 runs 17 residues. Written as DNA, the CDR3 is TGTGCCAGCAGCCCGCTTGGCGGGGGGCTGAGAATAGATACGCAGTATTTT. It translates to CASSPLGGGLRIDTQYF.

Within the sample, this clone is medium-sized. The J gene is TRBJ2-7, the V gene TRBV5-6, with D perhaps TRBD2 (7 bases). CDR3 size: 16 residues. Germline V gene lookup returns CDR1 SGHDT and CDR2 YYEEEE. Deletions cut 2 bases from V and 4 bases from J, with 19 bases between. The DNA of the CDR3 is TGTGCCAGCAGCTTCGGTTTTGGGGGGGCGTCGTACGAGCAGTACTTC. As protein: CASSFGFGGASYEQYF.

The chain recombines TRBV10-3 with TRBJ1-5, with unresolved D. This CDR3 is built from 13 residues. Germline V gives CDR1 ENHRY, CDR2 SYGVKD. V gave up 2 bases and J gave up 6 bases, with 8 bases separating them. The CDR3 nucleotides are TGTGCCATCAGTGAGGATCCAGGTCAGCCCCAGCATTTT. Amino acid sequence: CAISEDPGQPQHF.

The chain recombines TRBV11-2 with TRBJ2-1; D may be TRBD1 (6 bases). Germline CDR1 SGHAT, CDR2 FQNNGV. The CDR3 extends over 11 amino acids. V lost 6 bases, J lost 10 bases, and 10 bases lay in between. The CDR3 region is CASRPGTEQFF. CDR3 in DNA: TGTGCCAGCAGACCCGGGACAGAGCAGTTCTTC.